This TCR beta chain originates from a study of OX40 agonist ivuxolimab in advanced cancers. Study-level background: In three patients, partial responses were observed, one with hepatocellular carcinoma and two with cutaneous melanoma. Study-level findings and limits: Fewer expanded clones were found on average in CD4+ than in CD8+ T cells. Among the least clonally expanded were partial responders at 0.1-3.0 mg/kg.

A note on this clone: Its antigen is undetermined.

Produced via immunoSEQ multiplex PCR; TCRdb's table is partial and in-frame only. The profile covers approximately 11,000 clones, with over 80% appearing a single time and more than 14% taken by the ten largest. Sample: CD4+ or CD8+ T cells sorted from blood, taken in a trial of the OX40 agonist ivuxolimab. This receptor was taken from an adult with an advanced solid tumor such as melanoma, head and neck, liver or kidney cancer.

The CDR3 DNA reads TGCGCCAGCAGCCCCAGCCCGGGCTTCACAGATACGCAGTATTTT. It codes for CASSPSPGFTDTQYF. This chain links TRBV4-1 with TRBJ2-3; D is unresolved. Trimming took off 4 bases at V and 2 bases at J, with 13 bases between the two ends. This CDR3 spans 15 amino acids. Per germline, CDR1 MGHRA and CDR2 YSYEKL.